Presented here are 22 T cell receptor beta chains from one specimen sequenced in a study of blood T cell repertoires in COVID-19. Sequencing used immunoSEQ multiplex PCR; TCRdb keeps in-frame clones, though not all of them. This table has roughly 250,000 clones, just over 90% appearing once. Sample: PBMCs or T cells enriched from blood (not recorded which). All receptors come from a woman in her thirties or forties with acute COVID-19.

The chain combines TRBV27 with TRBJ1-1, with no clear D. The V end lost 2 bases, the J end lost 4 bases, and 11 bases lay between the germline ends. The germline V gene has CDR1 MNHEY and CDR2 SMNVEV (reference sequence). CDR3 length equals 14 residues. CDR3 sequence (DNA): TGTGCCAGCAGTTTAATTCGGGGAGGCACTGAAGCTTTCTTT. Its protein product is CASSLIRGGTEAFF.

This chain links TRBV2 with TRBJ1-4; 7 nucleotides match TRBD1. The CDR3 is 14 residues long. V lost 8 bases, J lost 6 bases, and 9 bases stayed unmatched. From germline, CDR1 is SNHLY and CDR2 FYNNEI. The CDR3 region has the DNA TGTGCCAGCCAACAGGGCGGACAGGATGAAAAACTGTTTTTT. As protein: CASQQGGQDEKLFF.

This clone was counted only a few times. Other DNA sequences within the sample encode an identical CDR3. The chain combines TRBV7-2 with TRBJ2-2; D gene unclear. The CDR3 spans 14 residues. Germline V gene lookup returns CDR1 SGHTA and CDR2 FQGNSA. V was clipped by 1 base and J by 1 base, with 4 bases between them. This CDR3 is CASSLGQNTGELFF. The CDR3 DNA reads TGTGCCAGCAGCTTAGGGCAGAACACCGGGGAGCTGTTTTTT.

This clone came up once. The V gene is TRBV5-1, the J gene TRBJ2-1; 9 bases map to TRBD2. The V and J ends lost 4 bases and 1 base, in that order; junction bases with no gene match: 3. The CDR3 runs 15 residues. Germline V gene data show CDR1 as SGHRS and CDR2 as YFSETQ. CDR3 amino acids: CASSASGGSYNEQFF. The DNA for the CDR3 is TGCGCCAGCAGCGCAAGCGGGGGGTCCTACAATGAGCAGTTCTTC.

The V call is TRBV7-2, the J call TRBJ1-5; D uncertain. Between the trimmed V and J ends, which lost 4 bases and 4 bases, there was a span of 8 bases. Germline V gene data show CDR1 as SGHTA and CDR2 as FQGNSA. The CDR3 totals 13 residues. The CDR3 spells CASSYRQNQPQHF. DNA for the CDR3: TGTGCCAGCAGCTACCGACAAAATCAGCCCCAGCATTTT.

This clone has a single count. The rearrangement joins TRBV4-1 to TRBJ2-7; 8 nucleotides align to TRBD1. The CDR3 is made up of 15 amino acids. V lost 4 bases to trimming and J lost 2 bases; unmatched junction nucleotides: 7. Germline V gene sequence: CDR1 MGHRA, CDR2 YSYEKL. CDR3 in DNA: TGCGCCAGCAGCCTACGAACGACAGGGGCCTACGAGCAGTACTTC. Protein sequence: CASSLRTTGAYEQYF.

This chain's CDR3 is CASNSDKRKNIEAFF. The CDR3 DNA reads TGTGCCAGCAATAGCGACAAGAGAAAAAATATTGAAGCTTTCTTT. The chain links TRBV27 to TRBJ1-1; D is undetermined. V lost 7 bases and J lost 7, with 22 bases in between. CDR1 is MNHEY, CDR2 SMNVEV, per germline (reference sequence). The CDR3 totals 15 residues.

The rearrangement uses TRBV5-1 and TRBJ1-5; possibly TRBD1 for D (6 bases). The CDR3 loop spans 15 amino acids. From germline, CDR1 is SGHRS and CDR2 YFSETQ. Trimming left V 0 bases short and J 3 bases short, with 10 bases between. This chain's CDR3 is CASSLDTGNNQPQHF. The CDR3 bases are TGCGCCAGCAGCTTGGACACAGGGAACAATCAGCCCCAGCATTTT.

This sequence joins TRBV2 and TRBJ1-2; tentative D call: TRBD1 (5 bases). CDR1 and CDR2 (germline): SNHLY, FYNNEI. The CDR3 runs 13 residues. Trimming took 7 bases from V and 7 from J, leaving 16 bases between them. CDR3 nucleotide sequence: TGTGCCAGCACCGAAAGGGGATTTGGTGGCTACACCTTC. Its protein product is CASTERGFGGYTF.

J is TRBJ2-5 and V is TRBV29-1, with 7 nucleotides matching TRBD1. This CDR3 has 13 amino acids. Unmatched junction bases numbered 10, after V lost 7 bases and J lost 5 bases. Germline CDR1 and CDR2: SQVTM and ANQGSEA. CDR3 DNA sequence: TGCAGCGCAAGCAAGGGGGCAAAGGAGACCCAGTACTTC. Its protein is CSASKGAKETQYF. Full variable domain (rest looked up from reference TRBV29-1 and TRBJ2-5): SAVISQKPSRDICQRGTSLTIQCQVDSQVTMMFWYRQQPGQSLTLIATANQGSEATYESGFVIDKFPISRPNLTFSTLTVSNMSPEDSSIYLCSASKGAKETQYFGPGTRLLVL.

V and J are TRBV12-3 or TRBV12-4 and TRBJ2-1, with D possibly matching TRBD2 (5 bases). V was trimmed by 6 bases and J by 10 bases, leaving 10 bases between them. The CDR3 is made up of 11 amino acids. The DNA of the CDR3 is TGTGCCAGCAGAGTTACGGGAGAGCAGTTCTTC. It specifies CASRVTGEQFF.

V gene TRBV5-6 combines with J gene TRBJ2-7, with 8 bases fitting TRBD1. From germline, CDR1 is SGHDT and CDR2 YYEEEE. There are 15 residues in the CDR3. Trimming took 3 bases from V and 2 from J; bases not matched to a gene: 7. CDR3 sequence: CASSYTGGGPYEQYF. The CDR3 DNA follows: TGTGCCAGCAGCTATACAGGGGGAGGACCCTACGAGCAGTACTTC.

The chain recombines TRBV11-2 with TRBJ2-7; D call uncertain. Trimming cost V 1 base and J 2 bases, with 9 bases left between them. Germline CDR1 reads SGHAT; CDR2 reads FQNNGV. This CDR3 is built from 14 residues. The CDR3 sequence is CASSLVRSAYEQYF. CDR3 coding DNA: TGTGCCAGCAGCTTAGTCAGGTCTGCCTACGAGCAGTACTTC.

This chain uses TRBV5-1 with TRBJ2-7, with D uncertain. There are 13 residues in the CDR3. CDR1 SGHRS and CDR2 YFSETQ come from the germline V gene. V shed 0 bases and J shed 4 bases, with 8 bases lying between them. The CDR3, as DNA: TGCGCCAGCAGCTTGGGGCCTCAATACGAGCAGTACTTC. Translation gives CASSLGPQYEQYF.

The rearrangement joins TRBV27 to TRBJ2-7; D might be TRBD1 (5 bases). The CDR3 consists of 12 residues. CDR1 MNHEY and CDR2 SMNVEV come from the germline V gene (reference sequence). The V and J ends lost 5 bases and 3 bases respectively, with 8 bases between them. In nucleotides, the CDR3 is TGTGCCAGCAGTCCCACAGGCTACGAGCAGTACTTC. As protein: CASSPTGYEQYF.

This sequence joins TRBV3-1 (or the pseudogene TRBV3-2) and TRBJ2-7; 10 bases are shared with TRBD1. The CDR3 runs 16 residues. In germline, CDR1 is LGHDT, CDR2 YNNKEL (reference sequence). Trimming at V came to 3 bases and at J to 4 bases, leaving 9 bases not matched to a gene. CDR3 DNA sequence: TGTGCCAGCAGCCACGCCCCCGGGACAGGGGTTTACGAGCAGTACTTC. It specifies CASSHAPGTGVYEQYF.

The chain joins TRBV29-1 to TRBJ2-7; 10 bases are a match to TRBD1. After removal of 7 bases from V and 7 bases from J, the junction contained 4 bases not matched to a gene. In germline, CDR1 is SQVTM, CDR2 ANQGSEA. This CDR3 spans 11 amino acids. The CDR3 sequence: CSGGTGVEQYF. DNA for the CDR3: TGCAGCGGAGGGACAGGGGTAGAGCAGTACTTC.

The chain carries TRBV12-3 or TRBV12-4 and TRBJ1-2; maybe TRBD1 (5 bases). V shed 5 bases and J shed 9 bases, with 13 bases lying between them. This CDR3 spans 12 amino acids. Written as DNA, the CDR3 is TGTGCCAGCAGTCAGGCCAGGGATCGCTACACCTTC. Amino acid sequence: CASSQARDRYTF.

The CDR3, as DNA: TGTGCCAGCCGACTCTGGGACAGGGATTTCAACTATGGCTACACCTTC. Translating it yields CASRLWDRDFNYGYTF. The chain has TRBV5-6 and TRBJ1-2; 9 positions match TRBD1. The germline CDR1 and CDR2 sequences are SGHDT and YYEEEE. The CDR3 has 16 amino acids. Losses at the gene ends were 7 bases for V and 2 bases for J; bases not matched to a gene: 12.

This chain links TRBV10-3 with TRBJ1-2, with 11 nucleotides matching TRBD1. The germline gives CDR1 ENHRY, CDR2 SYGVKD. This CDR3 has 14 residues. V trimming: 11 bases; J trimming: 3 bases; junction bases outside the gene matches: 8. The CDR3, as DNA: TGTGCCGGCAGGGGACAGGGGGTTGACTATGGCTACACCTTC. It yields the protein CAGRGQGVDYGYTF.

The rearrangement uses TRBV20-1 and TRBJ2-5; TRBD2 matches at 14 bases. V lost 3 bases to trimming and J lost 5 bases; unmatched junction nucleotides: 8. The CDR3 has 16 amino acids. From germline, CDR1 is DFQATT and CDR2 SNEGSKA (reference sequence). The CDR3 DNA is TGCAGTGCTAGTGATGCCAGACTAGCGGGGGGGGAGACCCAGTACTTC. Translating it yields CSASDARLAGGETQYF.

V usage is TRBV7-3 and J usage is TRBJ2-3, with TRBD2 matching 11 bases. V shed 4 bases and J 1 base; nucleotides not matched to a gene: 4. The length of the CDR3 is 16 residues. Germline CDR1 SGHTA, CDR2 FQGTGA. The CDR3 region is CASSSGTSGRTDTQYF. CDR3 nucleotides: TGTGCCAGCAGCTCTGGGACTAGCGGTCGCACAGATACGCAGTATTTT.